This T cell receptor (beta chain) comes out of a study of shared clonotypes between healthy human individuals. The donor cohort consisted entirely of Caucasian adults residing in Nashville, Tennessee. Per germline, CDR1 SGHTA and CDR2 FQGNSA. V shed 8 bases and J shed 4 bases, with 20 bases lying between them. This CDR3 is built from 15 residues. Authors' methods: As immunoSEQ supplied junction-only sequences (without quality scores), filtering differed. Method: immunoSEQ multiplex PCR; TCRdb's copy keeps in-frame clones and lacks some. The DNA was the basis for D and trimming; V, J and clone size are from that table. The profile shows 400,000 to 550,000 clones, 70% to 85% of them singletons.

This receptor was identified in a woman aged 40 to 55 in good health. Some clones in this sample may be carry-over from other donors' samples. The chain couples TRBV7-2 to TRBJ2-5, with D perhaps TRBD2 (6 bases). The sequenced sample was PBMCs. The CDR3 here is CASAGAGMVGETQYF. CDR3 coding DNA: TGTGCCAGCGCCGGCGCGGGGATGGTTGGAGAGACCCAGTACTTC.